These 19 T cell receptor beta chains originate from one sample sequenced in a study of T cell responses to AZD1222 COVID-19 vaccine. The protocol was immunoSEQ multiplex PCR, while the TCRdb copy is restricted to in-frame clones and leaves out a portion. The sample consists of under 130,000 clones, 92% of them appearing once. The specimen comprised peripheral blood, sampled on day 0 of AZD1222 vaccination. Source of these receptors: an adult in good health.

The chain has TRBV7-2 and TRBJ1-2; D gene uncertain. The CDR3 spans 15 residues. Germline V gene sequence: CDR1 SGHTA, CDR2 FQGNSA. The V end was cut by 1 base, the J end by 7 bases, with 16 bases between. CDR3 DNA sequence: TGTGCCAGCAGCTTAGATAGCAGCTCGGGAAGTGGCTACACCTTC. It encodes CASSLDSSSGSGYTF. Drawing the rest from reference TRBV7-2 and TRBJ1-2, the complete variable domain is GAGVSQSPSNKVTEKGKDVELRCDPISGHTALYWYRQSLGQGLEFLIYFQGNSAPDKSGLPSDRFSAERTGGSVSTLTIQRTQQEDSAVYLCASSLDSSSGSGYTFGSGTRLTVV.

This sequence joins TRBV2 and TRBJ2-2; D perhaps matches TRBD1 (6 bases). Germline V gives CDR1 SNHLY, CDR2 FYNNEI. With 7 bases removed from V and 3 bases from J, the gap between germline ends came to 15 bases. The CDR3 sequence is 15 residues long. CDR3 nucleotides: TGTGCCAGCAACCACAGGGCCCAGGACACCGGGGAGCTGTTTTTT. This sequence encodes CASNHRAQDTGELFF.

The genes are TRBV6-1 and TRBJ2-7; the D is unclear. This CDR3 contains 13 residues. Germline lookup yields CDR1 MNHNS and CDR2 SASEGT. The V gene lost 1 base and the J gene lost 3 bases, with 7 bases spanning the gap. CDR3 in amino acids: CASSEGKNYEQYF. The CDR3 DNA reads TGTGCCAGCAGTGAAGGGAAGAACTACGAGCAGTACTTC.

A remark on this clone: A read error may account for a junction end that differs from germline. The chain has TRBV2 and TRBJ1-1; D ambiguous. The V gene's germline CDR1 is SNHLY and CDR2 FYNNEI. CDR3 size: 13 residues. CDR3 residues: CASSEGINTEAFF. The CDR3 bases are TGTGCCAGCAGCGAAGGGATAAACACTGAAGCTTTCTTT.

The V gene is TRBV12-5, the J gene TRBJ1-1; D uncertain. The germline V gene has CDR1 LGHNT and CDR2 FRNRAP. This CDR3 spans 11 amino acids. V shed 8 bases and J shed 2 bases, with 6 bases lying between them. CDR3 in amino acids: CASTGNTEAFF. The CDR3 DNA reads TGTGCTAGTACGGGTAACACTGAAGCTTTCTTT.

The chain is built from TRBV7-2 and TRBJ2-1; 10 bases agree with TRBD2. Germline CDR1 SGHTA, CDR2 FQGNSA. CDR3 length equals 16 residues. V gave up 1 base and J gave up 6 bases; unmatched junction bases: 6. This chain's CDR3 is CASSLVQRGGLNEQFF. The CDR3 nucleotides are TGTGCCAGCAGCTTAGTTCAGCGGGGGGGTCTCAATGAGCAGTTCTTC.

The chain recombines TRBV29-1 with TRBJ1-2; 8 bases are shared with TRBD1. Germline CDR1 and CDR2: SQVTM and ANQGSEA. This CDR3 region has 13 residues. V shed 4 bases, J shed 3 bases, and the junction held 4 bases outside the gene matches. The CDR3: CSVGQGAHYGYTF. For the CDR3, the DNA is TGCAGCGTTGGGCAGGGGGCTCACTATGGCTACACCTTC.

The rearrangement joins TRBV5-1 to TRBJ2-5, with D unclear. The CDR3 is 15 residues long. Germline V gives CDR1 SGHRS, CDR2 YFSETQ. V lost 5 bases, J lost 5 bases, and 19 bases lay in between. DNA for the CDR3: TGCGCCAGCAGAGAATCTCCGGCGATGGGGGAGACCCAGTACTTC. The encoded protein is CASRESPAMGETQYF.

The rearrangement links TRBV4-1 to TRBJ1-2; 7 positions match TRBD1. V trimming: 3 bases; J trimming: 3 bases; junction bases outside the gene matches: 7. The CDR3 length is 15 residues. CDR1 and CDR2 (germline): MGHRA, YSYEKL. The chain's CDR3 is CASSQGGQADYGYTF. In nucleotides, the CDR3 is TGCGCCAGCAGCCAGGGTGGACAGGCTGACTATGGCTACACCTTC.

The J gene is TRBJ1-5, the V gene TRBV19; no clear D. The germline CDR1 and CDR2 sequences are LNHDA and SQIVND (reference sequence). V dropped 5 bases and J dropped 0 bases, with 11 bases sitting between them. The CDR3 is 15 residues long. CDR3: CASSSRGRSNQPQHF. The CDR3 nucleotides read TGTGCCAGTAGTTCTCGCGGACGTAGCAATCAGCCCCAGCATTTT. Combining the CDR3 with reference TRBV19 and TRBJ1-5 gives the whole variable domain DGGITQSPKYLFRKEGQNVTLSCEQNLNHDAMYWYRQDPGQGLRLIYYSQIVNDFQKGDIAEGYSVSREKKESFPLTVTSAQKNPTAFYLCASSSRGRSNQPQHFGDGTRLSIL.

The chain recombines TRBV11-3 with TRBJ1-5; perhaps TRBD1 as D (6 bases). Trimming removed 5 bases at V and 5 bases at J, with 16 bases between. Germline V gene sequence: CDR1 SGHNT, CDR2 YENEEA. This CDR3 region has 15 residues. The CDR3 bases are TGTGCCAGCAGCGAGCACGGGACACCTCATCAGCCCCAGCATTTT. Encoded protein: CASSEHGTPHQPQHF.

The CDR3 DNA sequence: TGTGCCAGCTCACCGAACCAGAACACTGGAAACACCATATATTTT. This translates into CASSPNQNTGNTIYF. V and J are TRBV18 and TRBJ1-3; D not certain. The V gene's germline CDR1 is KGHSH and CDR2 LQKENI. Trimming pared 3 bases from V and 2 bases from J, leaving 11 bases between. The CDR3 is 15 residues long.

V and J are TRBV5-6 and TRBJ1-1, with TRBD1 matching 7 bases. J lost 0 bases, V lost 3 bases, and 5 bases had no gene match. This CDR3 has 15 amino acids. In germline, CDR1 is SGHDT, CDR2 YYEEEE. The CDR3 region is CASSWGGQMNTEAFF. The CDR3 DNA sequence: TGTGCCAGCAGCTGGGGGGGACAGATGAACACTGAAGCTTTCTTT.

This clone appeared a single time. Written as DNA, the CDR3 is TGTGCCACCAGCAGGCAGGGTGGCACTGGAAACACCATATATTTT. Amino acids: CATSRQGGTGNTIYF. The gene calls are TRBV15 and TRBJ1-3, with D perhaps matching TRBD1 (5 bases). The CDR3 runs to 15 residues. Germline CDR1 LNHNV, CDR2 YYDKDF (reference sequence). V lost 3 bases and J 2 bases, leaving 11 bases between the germline ends.

This clone was counted once. The CDR3 nucleotides are TGTGCTAGTGGCTCAGGACAGACCAATGAGCAGTTCTTC. Its translation is CASGSGQTNEQFF. The chain employs TRBV12-5 and TRBJ2-1; perhaps TRBD1 as D (6 bases). Germline V gene sequence: CDR1 LGHNT, CDR2 FRNRAP. V shed 6 bases and J shed 6 bases, with 12 bases lying between them. CDR3 length equals 13 residues. Looking up the rest from reference TRBV12-5 and TRBJ2-1 gives the full variable domain: DARVTQTPRHKVTEMGQEVTMRCQPILGHNTVFWYRQTMMQGLELLAYFRNRAPLDDSGMPKDRFSAEMPDATLATLKIQPSEPRDSAVYFCASGSGQTNEQFFGPGTRLTVL.

The rearrangement links TRBV7-9 to TRBJ1-5; unclear D gene. Germline lookup yields CDR1 SEHNR and CDR2 FQNEAQ (reference sequence). The CDR3 length is 13 residues. Deletions cut 7 bases from V and 0 bases from J, with 7 bases between. The CDR3 region is CASNADSNQPQHF. The CDR3 region has the DNA TGTGCCAGCAACGCGGATAGCAATCAGCCCCAGCATTTT.

A remark on this clone: The limits of the CDR3 on the DNA are not certain, so only TCRdb's listed CDR3 is given. The chain joins TRBV21-1 to TRBJ1-5; the D call TRBD1 from the table was never checked on the DNA. TRBV21-1 is a documented pseudogene. The CDR3 numbers 17 amino acids, ends counted. The CDR3 loop reads CASTRFGQGACNQPQHF.

The J gene is TRBJ1-4, the V gene TRBV5-4; the match to TRBD1 covers 8 bases. V was pared by 0 bases and J by 3 bases, with 4 bases of the junction left unmatched. The CDR3 covers 16 residues. Per germline, CDR1 SGHNT and CDR2 YYREEE (reference sequence). DNA for the CDR3: TGTGCCAGCAGCTTGGGGGGACAGGTGTCTAATGAAAAACTGTTTTTT. Encoded protein: CASSLGGQVSNEKLFF. Full variable domain (remainder filled in from reference TRBV5-4 and TRBJ1-4): ETGVTQSPTHLIKTRGQQVTLRCSSQSGHNTVSWYQQALGQGPQFIFQYYREEENGRGNFPPRFSGLQFPNYSSELNVNALELDDSALYLCASSLGGQVSNEKLFFGSGTQLSVL.

CDR3 DNA: TGTGCCAGCAGCTTAATTCGCGAGCAGTACTTC. As protein: CASSLIREQYF. The J gene is TRBJ2-7, the V gene TRBV7-9; D call uncertain. Germline CDR1 and CDR2: SEHNR and FQNEAQ (reference sequence). V was trimmed by 2 bases and J by 6 bases, leaving 5 bases between them. The CDR3 is 11 amino acids.